These T cell receptor beta chains were read from a single sample in a study of OX40 agonist ivuxolimab in advanced cancers. Profiling relied on immunoSEQ multiplex PCR, and the TCRdb table lists in-frame clones only, not all of them. The data show roughly 68,000 clones, under 95% seen once. Source: CD4+ or CD8+ T cells sorted from blood, taken in a trial of the OX40 agonist ivuxolimab. The receptor set was obtained from an adult with an advanced solid tumor such as melanoma, head and neck, liver or kidney cancer. Each CDR3 is given with its conserved first and last residue. The D gene is left open where the match is weak. Expanded clones get a size class; other rows say once, few or many, or leave the size out.

TRBV19,NA,TRBJ2-2,NA,TGTGCCAGTAGTAGCGGAACGAACACCGGGGAGCTGTTTTTT,CASSSGTNTGELFF
TRBV7-9,NA,TRBJ2-5,NA,TGTGCCAGCAGCTTATTCGCAGGACCCCAAGAGACCCAGTACTTC,CASSLFAGPQETQYF
TRBV6-1,NA,TRBJ2-7,NA,TGTGCCAGCGGGTTATCCTCCTACGAGCAGTACTTC,CASGLSSYEQYF
TRBV2,NA,TRBJ1-4,NA,TGTGCCAGCAGTAGAGACAGAGATGAAAAACTGTTTTTT,CASSRDRDEKLFF
TRBV7-9,NA,TRBJ1-5,NA,TGTGCCAGCAGCTCGGACTTTAGCAATCAGCCCCAGCATTTT,CASSSDFSNQPQHF
TRBV2,TRBD1,TRBJ1-4,NA,TGTGCCAGCAGTGGACAGGGAGGGGCTGAAAAACTGTTTTTT,CASSGQGGAEKLFF
TRBV5-1,NA,TRBJ2-1,once,TGCGCCAGCAGCTTGAGTCTTAGGGATGAGCAGTTCTTC,CASSLSLRDEQFF
TRBV2,NA,TRBJ2-1,NA,TGTGCCAGCAGTGAATGGGGTCCGTTATTCTTC,CASSEWGPLFF
TRBV30,NA,TRBJ2-1,NA,TGTGCCTGGAAAGGGGTTGGGAATGAGCAGTTCTTC,CAWKGVGNEQFF
TRBV10-3,NA,TRBJ2-7,NA,TGTGCCATCAGTGCGACCGGCGGCGCCTACGAGCAGTACTTC,CAISATGGAYEQYF
TRBV5-4,TRBD1,TRBJ1-4,NA,TGTGCCAGCAGCTCAGACAGGGTCGAAAAACTGTTTTTT,CASSSDRVEKLFF
TRBV4-1,NA,TRBJ2-3,NA,TGCGCCAGCAGCCTGACAGCTGATACGCAGTATTTT,CASSLTADTQYF
TRBV4-1,TRBD2,TRBJ2-5,NA,TGCGCCAGCAGCCAAAGCCCCCCAGCGGGAGTGGGAGAGACCCAGTACTTC,CASSQSPPAGVGETQYF
TRBV2,NA,TRBJ2-2,NA,TGTGCCAGCAAGGGACACTTGCCGAACACCGGGGAGCTGTTTTTT,CASKGHLPNTGELFF
TRBV11-2,TRBD1,TRBJ2-2,NA,TGTGCCAGCAGCTGGGGACAGGGGACCACCGGGGAGCTGTTTTTT,CASSWGQGTTGELFF
TRBV6-5,NA,TRBJ2-7,NA,TGTGCCAGCAGGCCTAGGGCGAGTTACTTC,CASRPRASYF
TRBV2,NA,TRBJ2-1,NA,TGTGCCAGCTCAACAGACAACAATGAGCAGTTCTTC,CASSTDNNEQFF
TRBV7-2,NA,TRBJ1-3,NA,TGTGCCAGCAGCTTAGTTATCGGAAACACCATATATTTT,CASSLVIGNTIYF
TRBV10-3,NA,TRBJ2-4,NA,TGTGCCATCAGAGCGGACAGGGAGGGAAACATTCAGTACTTC,CAIRADREGNIQYF
TRBV5-5,TRBD2,TRBJ2-3,NA,TGTGCCAGCAGCTTTAGCGGGGGTCCCCGCACAGATACGCAGTATTTT,CASSFSGGPRTDTQYF
TRBV2,NA,TRBJ2-6,NA,TGTGCCAGCTCCAAAAGGGGGGCCGGGGCCAACGTCCTGACTTTC,CASSKRGAGANVLTF
TRBV30,TRBD1,TRBJ2-7,NA,TGTGCCTGGACCACCCCGGGACAGTTGCTCGAGCAGTACTTC,CAWTTPGQLLEQYF
TRBV5-4,NA,TRBJ1-1,NA,TGTGCCAGCAGCTCCCCCGACAGGAACACTGAAGCTTTCTTT,CASSSPDRNTEAFF
TRBV5-4,NA,TRBJ2-1,NA,TGTGCCAGCAGCCTAGGACCGTCACAGGAGCAGTTCTTC,CASSLGPSQEQFF
TRBV7-9,NA,TRBJ1-5,NA,TGTGCCAGCAGGGAACTCAGCAATCAGCCCCAGCATTTT,CASRELSNQPQHF
TRBV7-3,TRBD2,TRBJ2-3,NA,TGTGCCAGCAGCCGAAGACTAGCGGGGGCCACCGAAGATACGCAGTATTTT,CASSRRLAGATEDTQYF
TRBV19,TRBD1,TRBJ2-4,once,TGTGCCAGTAGCATAGGGTCTCCGGGACAGACTTCAGACCTTTCCAAAAACATTCAGTACTTC,CASSIGSPGQTSDLSKNIQYF
TRBV29-1,NA,TRBJ2-7,NA,TGCAGCGCCCAGGACAGCTACGAGCAGTACTTC,CSAQDSYEQYF
TRBV19,NA,TRBJ2-7,NA,TGTGCCAGTAGCCTGGGGACGGGAACCTACGAGCAGTACTTC,CASSLGTGTYEQYF
TRBV11-1,NA,TRBJ2-1,NA,TGTGCCAGCAGCTCTCACAGCTACAATGAGCAGTTCTTC,CASSSHSYNEQFF
TRBV7-8,NA,TRBJ2-7,NA,TGTGCCAGCAGCTCCAATACCCGGGACTCAACCTACGAGCAGTACTTC,CASSSNTRDSTYEQYF
TRBV5-4,TRBD2,TRBJ2-3,once,TGTGCCAGCAGCAGCTTAGCGGGAGGGTTAGATACGCAGTATTTT,CASSSLAGGLDTQYF
TRBV19,NA,TRBJ1-5,NA,TGTGCCAGTAGTATGGGCACAAGGGCTAGCAATCAGCCCCAGCATTTT,CASSMGTRASNQPQHF
TRBV29-1,TRBD1,TRBJ1-3,NA,TGCAGCGTTGGGACAGGTTTCTCTGGAAACACCATATATTTT,CSVGTGFSGNTIYF
TRBV5-1,NA,TRBJ1-1,once,TGCGCCAGCAGGGAGGGGCTAATAAACACTGAAGCTTTCTTT,CASREGLINTEAFF
TRBV5-6,TRBD1,TRBJ1-2,NA,TGTGCCAGCAGCCCTACAGGGGACTATGGCTACACCTTC,CASSPTGDYGYTF
TRBV29-1,NA,TRBJ1-2,NA,TGCAGCGTTGAAGAATCTGGACATAAATATGGCTACACCTTC,CSVEESGHKYGYTF
TRBV7-2,NA,TRBJ1-1,NA,TGTGCCAGCAGCTTAGTGACAGGCTCTGAAGCTTTCTTT,CASSLVTGSEAFF
TRBV27,NA,TRBJ1-1,NA,TGTGCCAGCAGTTTAAACAGGGCTACTGAAGCTTTCTTT,CASSLNRATEAFF
TRBV6-1,TRBD1,TRBJ1-1,NA,TGTGCCAGCATCCTGGACAGGGTGGGGACTGAAGCTTTCTTT,CASILDRVGTEAFF
TRBV10-2,NA,TRBJ2-1,NA,TGCGCCAGCAGTGTCAGAAATGCCTACAATGAGCAGTTCTTC,CASSVRNAYNEQFF
TRBV7-8,TRBD1,TRBJ1-5,NA,TGTGCCAGCGGAATCAGACAGGGTCCCAATCAGCCCCAGCATTTT,CASGIRQGPNQPQHF
TRBV10-3,NA,TRBJ1-1,NA,TGTGCCATCAGTCAGGGGCAGCCCATGAACACTGAAGCTTTCTTT,CAISQGQPMNTEAFF
TRBV5-1,NA,TRBJ2-1,NA,TGCGCCAGCAGCTTGGACCCCGGGGCCCTCTACAATGAGCAGTTCTTC,CASSLDPGALYNEQFF
TRBV19,TRBD2,TRBJ2-6,NA,TGTGCCAGTAGTAAGCGACTAGCGGGGAACTCTGGGGCCAACGTCCTGACTTTC,CASSKRLAGNSGANVLTF
TRBV18,TRBD1,TRBJ2-1,NA,TGTGCCAGCTCACCGGGGACAGGGAGCTCCTACAATGAGCAGTTCTTC,CASSPGTGSSYNEQFF
TRBV6-5,NA,TRBJ1-6,NA,TGTGCCAGCAGTTACTCTGGGATACAAGGGTCACCCCTCCACTTT,CASSYSGIQGSPLHF
TRBV7-2,NA,TRBJ1-2,NA,TGTGCCAGCAGCTTAAGTCAGGGGAGGAGCGGCTACACCTTC,CASSLSQGRSGYTF
TRBV29-1,NA,TRBJ1-1,NA,TGCAGCGGGGTATTGAACACTGAAGCTTTCTTT,CSGVLNTEAFF
TRBV7-9,TRBD1,TRBJ2-3,NA,TGTGCCAGCAGATCCCAGGGGGCCGAGACAGATACGCAGTATTTT,CASRSQGAETDTQYF
TRBV6-1,NA,TRBJ1-2,NA,TGTGCCAGCAGTGGGAGGGTTTTGGACTATGGCTACACCTTC,CASSGRVLDYGYTF
TRBV2,NA,TRBJ2-3,NA,TGTGCCAGCAGTGAGGCCAGGGGAGTCACAGATACGCAGTATTTT,CASSEARGVTDTQYF
TRBV7-9,NA,TRBJ1-4,NA,TGTGCCAGCAGCTTTTTGGGAGAAAAACTGTTTTTT,CASSFLGEKLFF